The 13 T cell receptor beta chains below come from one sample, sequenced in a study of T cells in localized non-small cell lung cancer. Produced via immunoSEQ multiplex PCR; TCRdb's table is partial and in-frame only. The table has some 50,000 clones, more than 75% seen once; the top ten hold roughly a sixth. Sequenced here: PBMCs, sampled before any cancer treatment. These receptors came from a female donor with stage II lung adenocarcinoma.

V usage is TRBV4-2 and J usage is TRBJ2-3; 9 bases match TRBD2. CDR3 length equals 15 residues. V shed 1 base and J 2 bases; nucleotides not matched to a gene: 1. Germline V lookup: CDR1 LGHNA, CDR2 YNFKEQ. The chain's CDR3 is CASSQASGVTDTQYF. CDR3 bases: TGTGCCAGCAGCCAAGCTAGCGGGGTCACAGATACGCAGTATTTT.

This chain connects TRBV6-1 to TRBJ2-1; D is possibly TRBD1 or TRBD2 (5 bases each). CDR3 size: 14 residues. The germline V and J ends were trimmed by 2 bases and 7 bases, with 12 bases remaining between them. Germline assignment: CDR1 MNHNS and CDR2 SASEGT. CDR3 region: CASSEWRGTNEQFF. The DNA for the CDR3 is TGTGCCAGCAGTGAATGGAGAGGGACGAATGAGCAGTTCTTC.

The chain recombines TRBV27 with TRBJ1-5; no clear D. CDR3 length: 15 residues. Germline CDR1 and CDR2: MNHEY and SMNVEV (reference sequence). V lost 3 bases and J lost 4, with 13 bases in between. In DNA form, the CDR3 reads TGTGCCAGCAGTTTTTCTGGCAGCCCTAATCAGCCCCAGCATTTT. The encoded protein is CASSFSGSPNQPQHF.

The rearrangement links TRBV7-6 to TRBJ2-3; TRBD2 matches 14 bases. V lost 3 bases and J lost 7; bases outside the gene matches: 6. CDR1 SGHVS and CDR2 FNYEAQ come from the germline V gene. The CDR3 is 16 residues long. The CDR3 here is CASSLTSGGAVNTQYF. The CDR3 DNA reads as TGTGCCAGCAGCTTGACTAGCGGGGGGGCCGTAAATACGCAGTATTTT.

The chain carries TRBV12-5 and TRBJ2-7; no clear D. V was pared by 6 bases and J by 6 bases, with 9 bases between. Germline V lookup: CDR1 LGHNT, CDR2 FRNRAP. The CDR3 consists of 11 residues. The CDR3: CASGPAGEQYF. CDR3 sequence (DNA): TGTGCTAGTGGACCCGCCGGCGAGCAGTACTTC. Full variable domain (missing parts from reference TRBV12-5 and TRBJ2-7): DARVTQTPRHKVTEMGQEVTMRCQPILGHNTVFWYRQTMMQGLELLAYFRNRAPLDDSGMPKDRFSAEMPDATLATLKIQPSEPRDSAVYFCASGPAGEQYFGPGTRLTVT.

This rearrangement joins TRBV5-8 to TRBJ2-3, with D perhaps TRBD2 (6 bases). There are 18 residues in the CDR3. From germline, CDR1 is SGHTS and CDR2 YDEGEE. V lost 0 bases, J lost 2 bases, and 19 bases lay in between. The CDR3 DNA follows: TGTGCCAGCAGCTTGGCCGGGAGTAGCGGATCACTCACAGATACGCAGTATTTT. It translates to CASSLAGSSGSLTDTQYF.

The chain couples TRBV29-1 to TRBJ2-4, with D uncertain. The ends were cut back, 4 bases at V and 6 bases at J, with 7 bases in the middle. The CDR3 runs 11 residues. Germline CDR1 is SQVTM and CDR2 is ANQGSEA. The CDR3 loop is CSVALANIQYF. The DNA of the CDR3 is TGCAGCGTTGCCCTCGCAAACATTCAGTACTTC.

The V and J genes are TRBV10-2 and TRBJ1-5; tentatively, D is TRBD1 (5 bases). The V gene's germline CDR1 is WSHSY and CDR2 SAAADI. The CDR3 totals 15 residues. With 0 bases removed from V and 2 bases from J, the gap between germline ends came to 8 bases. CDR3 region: CASSESRGGNQPQHF. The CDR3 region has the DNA TGCGCCAGCAGTGAGTCTCGGGGCGGCAATCAGCCCCAGCATTTT.

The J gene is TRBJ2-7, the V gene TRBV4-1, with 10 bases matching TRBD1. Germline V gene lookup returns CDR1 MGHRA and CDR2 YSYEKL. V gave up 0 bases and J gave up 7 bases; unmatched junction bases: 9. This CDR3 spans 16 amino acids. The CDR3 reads CASSQERKDRGWEQYF. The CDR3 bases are TGCGCCAGCAGCCAAGAGCGAAAGGACAGGGGGTGGGAGCAGTACTTC.

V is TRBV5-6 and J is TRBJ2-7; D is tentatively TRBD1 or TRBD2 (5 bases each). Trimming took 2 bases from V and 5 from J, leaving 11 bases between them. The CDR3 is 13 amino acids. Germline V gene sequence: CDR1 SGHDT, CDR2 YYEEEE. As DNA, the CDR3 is TGTGCCAGCAGCTTTCCGGGGCTGGACGAGCAGTACTTC. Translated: CASSFPGLDEQYF.

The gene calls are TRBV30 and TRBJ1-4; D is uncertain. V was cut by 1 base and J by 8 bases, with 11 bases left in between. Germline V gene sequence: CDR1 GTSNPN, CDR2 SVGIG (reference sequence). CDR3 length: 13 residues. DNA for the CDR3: TGTGCCTGGAGTGGACGGCCGGGGGAAAAACTGTTTTTT. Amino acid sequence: CAWSGRPGEKLFF.

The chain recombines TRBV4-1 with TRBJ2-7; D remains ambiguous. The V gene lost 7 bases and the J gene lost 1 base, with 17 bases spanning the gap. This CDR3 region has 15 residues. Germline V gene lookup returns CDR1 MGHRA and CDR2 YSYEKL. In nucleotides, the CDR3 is TGCGCCAGCAAAGGTGCGCTCGAAGGGTCCTACGAGCAGTACTTC. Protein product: CASKGALEGSYEQYF.

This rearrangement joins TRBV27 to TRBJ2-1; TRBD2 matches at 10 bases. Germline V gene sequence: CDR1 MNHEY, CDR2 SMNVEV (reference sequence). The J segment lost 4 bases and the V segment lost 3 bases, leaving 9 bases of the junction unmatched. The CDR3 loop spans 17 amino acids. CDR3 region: CASSFTSGSGGYNEQFF. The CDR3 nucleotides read TGTGCCAGCAGTTTCACCTCGGGTAGCGGGGGGTACAATGAGCAGTTCTTC.